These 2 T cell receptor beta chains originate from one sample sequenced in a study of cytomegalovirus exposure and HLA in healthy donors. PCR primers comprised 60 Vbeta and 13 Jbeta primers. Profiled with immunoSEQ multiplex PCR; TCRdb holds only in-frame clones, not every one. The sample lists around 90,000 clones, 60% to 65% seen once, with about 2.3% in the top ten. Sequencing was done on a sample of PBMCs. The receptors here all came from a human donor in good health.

CDR3 coding DNA: TGTGCCAGCAGTGGACAGGAGGCCCGGGGGACCCAGTACTTC. Translating gives CASSGQEARGTQYF. This chain links TRBV2 with TRBJ2-5, with TRBD1 as a possible D gene (6 bases). The germline V and J ends were trimmed by 4 bases and 7 bases, with 16 bases remaining between them. The CDR3 has 14 amino acids. The germline gives CDR1 SNHLY, CDR2 FYNNEI.

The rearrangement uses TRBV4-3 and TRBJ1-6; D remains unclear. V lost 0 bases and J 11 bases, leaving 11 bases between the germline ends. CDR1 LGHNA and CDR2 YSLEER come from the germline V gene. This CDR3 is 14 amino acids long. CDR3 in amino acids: CASSQDLERPPLHF. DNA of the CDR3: TGCGCCAGCAGCCAAGATCTAGAAAGGCCACCCCTCCACTTT.